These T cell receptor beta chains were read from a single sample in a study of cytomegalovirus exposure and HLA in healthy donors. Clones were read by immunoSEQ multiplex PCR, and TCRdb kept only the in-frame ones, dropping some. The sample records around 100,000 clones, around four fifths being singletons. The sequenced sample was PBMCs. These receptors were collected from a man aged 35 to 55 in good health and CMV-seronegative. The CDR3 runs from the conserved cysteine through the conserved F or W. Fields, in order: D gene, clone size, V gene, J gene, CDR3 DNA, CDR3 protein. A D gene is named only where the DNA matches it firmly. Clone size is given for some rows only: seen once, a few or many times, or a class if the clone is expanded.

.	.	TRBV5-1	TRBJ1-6	TGCGCCAGCAGCTTGGAGTGGGCTAATTCACCCCTCCACTTT	CASSLEWANSPLHF
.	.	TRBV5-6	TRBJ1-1	TGTGCCAGCACCGACGGAGGGGTCACTGAAGCTTTCTTT	CASTDGGVTEAFF
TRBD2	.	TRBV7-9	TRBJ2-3	TGTGCCAGCAGCCGGGACTATGGCCCCTACGCGCAGTATTTT	CASSRDYGPYAQYF
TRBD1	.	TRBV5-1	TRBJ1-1	TGCGCCAGCAGCCCCGCGGGACAGCTTGAAGCTTTCTTT	CASSPAGQLEAFF
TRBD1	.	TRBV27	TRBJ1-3	TGTGCCAGCAGTTGGGACAGGGGGCTATATGGAAACACCATATATTTT	CASSWDRGLYGNTIYF
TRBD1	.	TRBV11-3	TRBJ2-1	TGTGCCAGCAGCAAAGAGGGGACAGGGGTGGACAATGAGCAGTTCTTC	CASSKEGTGVDNEQFF
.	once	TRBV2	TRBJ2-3	TGTGCCACCCAGGGGTCCCCCCGCACAGATACGCAGTATTTT	CATQGSPRTDTQYF
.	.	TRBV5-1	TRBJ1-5	TGCGCCCCGGATCAGCCCCAGCATTTT	CAPDQPQHF
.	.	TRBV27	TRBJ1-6	TGTGCCAGCAGTTTATCGCCAGGGTTGAATTCACCCCTCCACTTT	CASSLSPGLNSPLHF
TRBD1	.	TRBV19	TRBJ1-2	TGTGCCAGTAGTAGAGGACAGGGACCGAGCGGCTACACCTTC	CASSRGQGPSGYTF
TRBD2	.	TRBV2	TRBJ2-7	TGTGCCAGCAGTCGTTATACTAGCGGGGACGAGCAGTACTTC	CASSRYTSGDEQYF
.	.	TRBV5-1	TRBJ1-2	TGCGCCAGCAGGGCAGTCTTCTTTCCTAACTATGGCTACACCTTC	CASRAVFFPNYGYTF
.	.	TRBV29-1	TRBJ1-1	TGCAGCGTTAACGACAGAGAGAACACTGAAGCTTTCTTT	CSVNDRENTEAFF
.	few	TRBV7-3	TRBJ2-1	TGTGCCAGCAGCTTAGATCACAGCTCCTACAATGAGCAGTTCTTC	CASSLDHSSYNEQFF
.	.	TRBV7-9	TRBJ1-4	TGTGCCAGCAGCTTAGCAGGAAGCAGGGCTGAAAAACTGTTTTTT	CASSLAGSRAEKLFF
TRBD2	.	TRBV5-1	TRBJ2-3	TGCGCCAGCAGCTTGGTACTAGCGGATACAGATACGCAGTATTTT	CASSLVLADTDTQYF
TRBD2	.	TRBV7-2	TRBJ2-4	TGTGCCAGCAGCCCCGGACTAGCGGCCCCTTCCATTCAGTACTTC	CASSPGLAAPSIQYF
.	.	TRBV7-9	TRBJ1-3	TGTGCCAGCAGCTCGGGTGACCGGAGCCTAAACACCATATATTTT	CASSSGDRSLNTIYF
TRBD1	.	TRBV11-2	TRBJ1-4	TGTGCCAGCAGCTTAGTCTTACAGGGGGATAATGAAAAACTGTTTTTT	CASSLVLQGDNEKLFF
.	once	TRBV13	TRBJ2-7	TGTGCCAGCAGCTTTTTTACAGGAGGGCCGGAGGTCTACGAGCAGTACTTC	CASSFFTGGPEVYEQYF
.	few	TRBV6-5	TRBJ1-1	TGTGCCTGTCGGGCAGGGGCCTTGAACACTGAAGCTTTCTTT	CACRAGALNTEAFF
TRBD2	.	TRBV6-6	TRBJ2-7	TGTGCCAGCAGCCGATGGACTAGCGGGGGGGCTGACGAGCAGTACTTC	CASSRWTSGGADEQYF
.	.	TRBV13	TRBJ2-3	TGTGCCAGCAGCTTACGAGATACGCAGTATTTT	CASSLRDTQYF
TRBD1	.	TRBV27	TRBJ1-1	TGTGCCAGCAGTTTAGTCGGGATACAGGGGGCGGGCACTGAAGCTTTCTTT	CASSLVGIQGAGTEAFF
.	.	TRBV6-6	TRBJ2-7	TGTGCCAGCAGTTACGTCCGGGGGAAGGTCTACGAGCAGTACTTC	CASSYVRGKVYEQYF
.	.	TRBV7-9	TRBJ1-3	TGTTCCAGCAGCTTCACTGGAAACACCATATATTTT	CSSSFTGNTIYF
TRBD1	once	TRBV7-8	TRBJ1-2	TGTGCCAGCAGCCCCACAGGGGCAAACTATGGCTACACCTTC	CASSPTGANYGYTF
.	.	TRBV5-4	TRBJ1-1	TGTGCCAGCAGCTTGAAGTCGGGGGCTGAAGCTTTCTTT	CASSLKSGAEAFF
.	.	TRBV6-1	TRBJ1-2	TGTGCCAGCAGTGAACAGGGAAACTATGGCTACACCTTC	CASSEQGNYGYTF
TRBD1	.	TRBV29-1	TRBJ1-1	TGCAGCGTTGAGAGGGACAGGGTGGATGAAGCTTTCTTT	CSVERDRVDEAFF
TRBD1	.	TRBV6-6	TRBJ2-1	TGTGCCAGCAGTTACGCCCCGGACAGGGTGGGCAATGAGCAGTTCTTC	CASSYAPDRVGNEQFF